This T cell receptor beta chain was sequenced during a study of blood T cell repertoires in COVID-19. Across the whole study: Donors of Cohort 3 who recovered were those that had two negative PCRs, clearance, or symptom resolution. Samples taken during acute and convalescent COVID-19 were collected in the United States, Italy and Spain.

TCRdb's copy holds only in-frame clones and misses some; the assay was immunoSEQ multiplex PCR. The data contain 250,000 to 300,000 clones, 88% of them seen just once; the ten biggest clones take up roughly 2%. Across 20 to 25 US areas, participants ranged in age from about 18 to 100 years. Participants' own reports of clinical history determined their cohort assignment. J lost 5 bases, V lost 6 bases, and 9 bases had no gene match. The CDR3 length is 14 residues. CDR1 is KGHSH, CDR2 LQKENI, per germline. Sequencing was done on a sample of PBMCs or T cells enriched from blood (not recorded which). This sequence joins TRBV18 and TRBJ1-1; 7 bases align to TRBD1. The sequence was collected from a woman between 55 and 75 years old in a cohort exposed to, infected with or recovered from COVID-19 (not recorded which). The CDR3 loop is CASSNLDRRTEAFF. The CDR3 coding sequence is TGTGCCAGCTCTAACTTGGACAGGAGAACTGAAGCTTTCTTT.